Reported below is one T cell receptor beta chain. Its antigen is still unknown. TCRdb's copy holds only in-frame clones and misses some; the assay was immunoSEQ multiplex PCR. Of roughly 50,000 clones in the sample, 86% are singletons; the top ten hold around a sixth. Unmatched junction bases numbered 13, after V lost 0 bases and J lost 7 bases. Germline lookup yields CDR1 MGHRA and CDR2 YSYEKL. This CDR3 region has 17 residues. This record comes from a study of radiotherapy plus CTLA-4 blockade in lung cancer. At the level of the study: Of the patients, under 20% showed objective responses and roughly 30% attained disease control.

Lung cancer patients with chemo-refractory metastatic non-small-cell disease were given focal radiation plus CTLA-4 blockade with ipilimumab. Study outcomes and limitations: Early clonal dynamics of blood T cells, together with interferon-beta, were reported as the best response predictor.

This sequence joins TRBV4-1 and TRBJ1-2; 8 positions match TRBD1. The input for sequencing was peripheral blood, taken from a patient treated with radiotherapy plus ipilimumab. The clonotype was recovered from a human donor with non-small cell lung cancer that progressed on radiotherapy plus ipilimumab. Some clones in this sample may be carry-over from other donors' samples. The CDR3 DNA follows: TGCGCCAGCAGCCAAGACGGACAGGGCCTTCACCCCATTGGCTACACCTTC. Translated, it gives CASSQDGQGLHPIGYTF.